This T cell receptor (beta chain) comes out of a study of blood T cell repertoires in COVID-19. Across the whole study: Acute-phase and convalescent COVID-19 samples originated in the United States, Italy and Spain. T cells, B-cell-depleted T cells, or PBMCs provided the cDNA or gDNA that served as material.

Trimming removed 0 bases from V and 8 bases from J, with 14 bases in between. The CDR3 runs to 14 residues. Germline V gene sequence: CDR1 SGHRS, CDR2 YFSETQ. Methods used by the authors: Nucleated cell number was recorded as an estimate derived from reference gene primer amplification. The repertoire was sequenced with immunoSEQ multiplex PCR; TCRdb's copy has only in-frame clones and lacks some. The V and J calls and clone size come from that table; D and trimming were worked out from the DNA. The table has 95,000 to 150,000 clones, around 81% seen once. This sequence joins TRBV5-1 and TRBJ1-2, with a possible D match to TRBD1 (6 bases). This TCR came from a man aged 65 to 85 with acute or convalescent COVID-19. The sequenced sample was peripheral blood. As DNA, the CDR3 is TGCGCCAGCAGCTTGGGACAGGCTTTAGGGGGCTACACCTTC. It yields the protein CASSLGQALGGYTF.